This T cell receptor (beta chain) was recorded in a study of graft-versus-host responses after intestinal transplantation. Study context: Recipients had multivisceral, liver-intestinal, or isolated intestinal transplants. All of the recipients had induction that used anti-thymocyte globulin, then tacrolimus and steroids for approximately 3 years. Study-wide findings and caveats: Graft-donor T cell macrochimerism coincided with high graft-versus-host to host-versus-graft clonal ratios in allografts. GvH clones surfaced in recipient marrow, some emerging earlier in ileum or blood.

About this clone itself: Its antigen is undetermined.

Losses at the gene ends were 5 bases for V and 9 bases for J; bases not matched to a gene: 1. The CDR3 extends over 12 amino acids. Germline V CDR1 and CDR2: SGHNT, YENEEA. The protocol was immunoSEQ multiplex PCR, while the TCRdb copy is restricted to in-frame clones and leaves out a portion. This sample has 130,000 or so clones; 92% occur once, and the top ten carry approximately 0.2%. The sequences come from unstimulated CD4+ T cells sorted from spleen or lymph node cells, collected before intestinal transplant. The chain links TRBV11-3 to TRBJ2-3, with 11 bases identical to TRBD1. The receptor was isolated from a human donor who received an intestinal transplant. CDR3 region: CASSRDRGTQYF. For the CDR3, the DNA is TGTGCCAGCAGCCGGGACAGGGGGACGCAGTATTTT.